The 17 T cell receptor beta chains listed next were all sequenced from one sample in a study of regulatory T cells in long-lasting Graves disease. Time point described: newly diagnosed GD, antithyroid drugs for less than 3 months. RNA isolated from PBMCs was used to make the TCR library. Relying on iRepertoire HTBI primers and Arm-PCR of CDR3 regions, the team built TCR beta libraries. From the multiplex PCR reads, TCRdb called clonotypes with MiXCR, one entry per CDR3 protein. The sample lists more than 300,000 distinct CDR3 sequences, roughly a sixth occurring once. Sequencing used peripheral blood mononuclear cells (PBMCs), obtained at new diagnosis, from a patient treated with antithyroid drugs. The receptors come from a female donor with Graves disease.

Many counts were recorded for this clonotype. The chain has TRBV2 and TRBJ2-3; D gene unclear. The CDR3 has 11 residues. In germline, CDR1 is SNHLY, CDR2 FYNNEI. Trimming took 7 bases from V and 4 from J, leaving 6 bases between them. CDR3 protein: CASTAPDTQYF. The CDR3 region has the DNA TGTGCCAGCACAGCTCCAGATACGCAGTATTTT.

The chain joins TRBV7-9 to TRBJ2-3; 9 nucleotides align to TRBD2. CDR1 is SEHNR and CDR2 is FQNEAQ in the germline V gene (reference sequence). The CDR3 runs to 18 residues. The V and J ends lost 2 bases and 6 bases, in that order; junction bases with no gene match: 15. The CDR3 DNA reads as TGTGCCAGCAGCTTAACCCCGTTGATAGCGGGGGTTTTCGATACGCAGTATTTT. It encodes CASSLTPLIAGVFDTQYF.

This clonotype came up many times. The J gene is TRBJ1-1, the V gene TRBV7-2; no reliable D call. The CDR3 runs 13 residues. Germline CDR1 SGHTA, CDR2 FQGNSA. V lost 5 bases, J lost 7 bases, and 14 bases lay in between. In nucleotides, the CDR3 is TGTGCCAGCAGCCTGGTCATCCGGCGTGAAGCTTTCTTT. It is translated as CASSLVIRREAFF.

This clonotype has only one observation. V and J are TRBV10-3 and TRBJ1-1, with D uncertain. V shed 10 bases and J shed 7 bases, with 13 bases lying between them. The germline CDR1 and CDR2 sequences are ENHRY and SYGVKD. This CDR3 contains 11 residues. The CDR3 sequence is CATKGSNEAFF. The CDR3 nucleotides are TGTGCCACCAAAGGAAGCAATGAAGCTTTCTTT.

In its sample, this clonotype was seen a few times. The gene calls are TRBV20-1 and TRBJ1-5; 9 bases are shared with TRBD1. CDR3 size: 14 residues. Germline V gene sequence: CDR1 DFQATT, CDR2 SNEGSKA (reference sequence). V lost 5 bases to trimming and J lost 4 bases; unmatched junction nucleotides: 6. The CDR3 bases are TGCAGTGCTGCCGGGACAGGGCCAAATCAGCCCCAGCATTTT. Translation gives CSAAGTGPNQPQHF.

This clonotype has at least ten counts. The chain is built from TRBV29-1 and TRBJ2-7, with TRBD2 identical over 9 bases. The CDR3 spans 13 residues. The junction had 5 bases not matched to a gene; V was cut back by 5 bases and J by 3 bases. The germline gives CDR1 SQVTM, CDR2 ANQGSEA. The CDR3 DNA is TGCAGCGTTAGACTAGCGGTGGGCTACGAGCAGTACTTC. Protein: CSVRLAVGYEQYF.

This clonotype was seen repeatedly, ten times or more. J is TRBJ2-7 and V is TRBV18; TRBD2 is a possible D gene (5 bases). Deletions cut 5 bases from V and 6 bases from J, with 11 bases between. Germline V gene lookup returns CDR1 KGHSH and CDR2 LQKENI. The CDR3 contains 12 residues. The CDR3 DNA is TGTGCCAGCTCAACCGGTGGAGGCGAGCAGTACTTC. It encodes CASSTGGGEQYF.

This clonotype was observed many times. The chain carries TRBV6-5 and TRBJ1-3, with 8 bases aligning to TRBD1. V shed 4 bases and J 1 base; nucleotides not matched to a gene: 15. Per the germline V gene, CDR1 is MNHEY and CDR2 is SVGAGI. The CDR3 sequence is 19 residues long. The CDR3 here is CASSSNTGTGILSGNTIYF. As DNA, the CDR3 is TGTGCCAGCAGTTCAAATACCGGGACAGGAATCCTTTCTGGAAACACCATATATTTT.

The table lists this clonotype with many counts. The chain recombines TRBV27 with TRBJ2-7; 10 positions agree with TRBD2. Germline trimming cut 5 bases from V and 7 bases from J; bases unmatched to any gene: 14. Germline values: CDR1 MNHEY, CDR2 SMNVEV (reference sequence). There are 16 residues in the CDR3. The chain's CDR3 is CASSLTGTSAWREQYF. CDR3 sequence (DNA): TGTGCCAGCAGTCTAACCGGGACTAGCGCTTGGCGGGAGCAGTACTTC.

This clonotype was counted many times. Here the CDR3 DNA reads TGTGCCAGCAGTTTATCGAGGGTAAATGGCTACACCTTC. Its translation: CASSLSRVNGYTF. The chain links TRBV28 to TRBJ1-2; no clear D gene. Trimming stripped 1 base from V and 6 bases from J, with 9 bases between. Germline CDR1 reads MDHEN; CDR2 reads SYDVKM. This CDR3 has 13 residues.

This clonotype appeared many times. The CDR3 nucleotides are TGCGCCAGCAGCTTGGTGGCCGCTATGAACACTGAAGCTTTCTTT. Its translation is CASSLVAAMNTEAFF. The chain couples TRBV5-1 to TRBJ1-1; D not certain. In germline, CDR1 is SGHRS, CDR2 YFSETQ. V lost 0 bases to trimming and J lost 0 bases, with 9 bases between them. The CDR3 loop spans 15 amino acids.

The rearrangement uses TRBV5-6 and TRBJ2-1; D may be TRBD2 (6 bases). CDR1 SGHDT and CDR2 YYEEEE come from the germline V gene. The ends were cut back, 0 bases at V and 2 bases at J, with 15 bases in the middle. This CDR3 is built from 17 residues. CDR3 amino acids: CASSLGAGWGTYNEQFF. For the CDR3, the DNA is TGTGCCAGCAGCTTGGGGGCGGGATGGGGGACCTACAATGAGCAGTTCTTC.

The chain carries TRBV10-3 and TRBJ2-5; a weak D match, TRBD2 (6 bases). Trimming took off 0 bases at V and 2 bases at J, with 10 bases between the two ends. Germline CDR1 reads ENHRY; CDR2 reads SYGVKD. The CDR3 spans 15 residues. This CDR3 is CAISESVAGQETQYF. The CDR3 coding sequence is TGTGCCATCAGTGAGTCGGTCGCGGGACAAGAGACCCAGTACTTC.

The CDR3 DNA follows: TGCGCCAGCAGCCAAGAAAGTCGGGAGACCCAGTACTTC. Its protein is CASSQESRETQYF. V and J are TRBV4-1 and TRBJ2-5, with D uncertain. Between the trimmed V and J ends, which lost 0 bases and 5 bases, there was a span of 7 bases. There are 13 residues in the CDR3. Germline CDR1 MGHRA, CDR2 YSYEKL.

The chain has TRBV5-1 and TRBJ1-1; D might be TRBD1 (6 bases). Germline loops: CDR1 SGHRS, CDR2 YFSETQ. Trimming removed 0 bases from V and 4 bases from J, with 7 bases in between. The CDR3 contains 13 residues. This chain's CDR3 is CASSLGTVTEAFF. The CDR3 DNA sequence: TGCGCCAGCAGCTTGGGGACAGTCACTGAAGCTTTCTTT.

The CDR3 loop reads CASSPPWRGGLGEQYF. The CDR3, as DNA: TGTGCCAGCTCACCACCTTGGAGAGGGGGGCTGGGTGAGCAGTACTTC. The chain links TRBV18 to TRBJ2-7; D assignment may be TRBD1 or TRBD2 (6 bases each). CDR1 is KGHSH and CDR2 is LQKENI in the germline V gene. The CDR3 length is 16 residues. Trimming left V 0 bases short and J 7 bases short, with 19 bases between.

This clonotype came up many times. The rearrangement joins TRBV28 to TRBJ1-2; D is unresolved. Trimming removed 6 bases at V and 5 bases at J, with 22 bases between. The CDR3 totals 16 residues. CDR1 MDHEN and CDR2 SYDVKM come from the germline V gene. CDR3 DNA: TGTGCCAGCAGACTCACCCCCGCGAGGGCTTCGTATGGCTACACCTTC. This encodes CASRLTPARASYGYTF.